This T cell receptor beta chain was identified during a study of blood T cells in healthy people across ages. The CDR3 is 15 amino acids. Germline-derived CDR1 and CDR2 are MGHRA and YSYEKL. Deletions cut 0 bases from V and 5 bases from J, with 11 bases between. A sample-barcoded 5' primer and a J-beta primer mix were used in a second PCR of about 7 to 11 cycles. TCRdb passed the 5' RACE reads through MiXCR, listing each CDR3 protein once. The sample yields roughly 1,100,000 distinct CDR3 sequences, around 25% seen once. In addition, the sample was reused for a study of T cells of mothers and their children. That source reports: The donor cohort consisted of a few healthy Caucasian mothers and their six children.

The sequenced sample was blood. This clonotype was sampled from a girl aged 2-10 years in good health. The chain is built from TRBV4-1 and TRBJ1-5, with D perhaps TRBD1 (5 bases). CDR3 DNA sequence: TGCGCCAGCAGCCAAGAGAGGACAAGAGATCAGCCCCAGCATTTT. As protein: CASSQERTRDQPQHF.